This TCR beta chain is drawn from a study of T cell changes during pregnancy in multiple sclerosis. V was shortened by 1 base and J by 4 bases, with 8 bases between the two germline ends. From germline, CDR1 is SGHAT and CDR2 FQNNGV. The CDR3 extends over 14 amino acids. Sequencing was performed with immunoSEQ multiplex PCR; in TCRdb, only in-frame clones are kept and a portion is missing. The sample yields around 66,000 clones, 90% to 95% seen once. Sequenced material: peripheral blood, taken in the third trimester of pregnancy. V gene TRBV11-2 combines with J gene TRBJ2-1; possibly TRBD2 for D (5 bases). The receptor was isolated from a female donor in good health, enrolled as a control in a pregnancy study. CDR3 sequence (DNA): TGTGCCAGCAGCTTAGCGGGAAGATACAATGAGCAGTTCTTC. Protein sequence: CASSLAGRYNEQFF.